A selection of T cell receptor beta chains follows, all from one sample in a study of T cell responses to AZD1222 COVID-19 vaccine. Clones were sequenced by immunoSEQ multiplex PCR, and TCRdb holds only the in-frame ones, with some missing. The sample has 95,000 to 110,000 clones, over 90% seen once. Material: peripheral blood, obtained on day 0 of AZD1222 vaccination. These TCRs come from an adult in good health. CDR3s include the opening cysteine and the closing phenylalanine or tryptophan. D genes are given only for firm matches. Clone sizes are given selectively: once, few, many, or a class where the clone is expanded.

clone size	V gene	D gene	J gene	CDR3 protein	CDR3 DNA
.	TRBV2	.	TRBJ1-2	CASSETEYGYTF	TGTGCCAGCAGTGAGACAGAATATGGCTACACCTTC
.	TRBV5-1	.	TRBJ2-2	CASSLGTNTGELFF	TGCGCCAGCAGCTTGGGAACGAACACCGGGGAGCTGTTTTTT
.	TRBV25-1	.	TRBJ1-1	CASSGRGENTEAFF	TGTGCCAGCAGTGGTCGGGGGGAGAACACTGAAGCTTTCTTT
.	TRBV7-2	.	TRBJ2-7	CASSLEGQTYEQYF	TGTGCCAGCAGCTTGGAAGGACAGACCTACGAGCAGTACTTC
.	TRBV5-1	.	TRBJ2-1	CASSLALATYNEQFF	TGCGCCAGCAGCTTGGCTCTAGCCACCTACAATGAGCAGTTCTTC
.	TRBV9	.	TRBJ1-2	CASSVSPRRSIMAAYTF	TGTGCCAGCAGCGTAAGCCCCAGACGATCCATTATGGCAGCCTACACCTTC
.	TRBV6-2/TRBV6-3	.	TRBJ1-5	CASSYSMLSQPQHF	TGTGCCAGCAGTTACTCGATGTTGTCGCAGCCCCAGCATTTT
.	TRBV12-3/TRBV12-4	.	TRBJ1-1	CAITWGLNTEAFF	TGTGCTATCACTTGGGGGCTGAACACTGAAGCTTTCTTT
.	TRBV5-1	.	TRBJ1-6	CASSLEGTRLRYSPLHF	TGCGCCAGCAGCTTGGAAGGGACCCGACTGAGATATTCACCCCTCCACTTT
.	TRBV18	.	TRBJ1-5	CASSPTPWPLGNQPQHF	TGTGCCAGCTCTCCGACTCCCTGGCCTCTTGGCAATCAGCCCCAGCATTTT
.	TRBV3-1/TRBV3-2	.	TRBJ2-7	CASSQKSYEQYF	TGTGCCAGCAGCCAAAAATCCTACGAGCAGTACTTC
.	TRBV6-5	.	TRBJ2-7	CASRSSSQNYEQYF	TGTGCCAGCAGATCGAGCTCCCAGAACTACGAGCAGTACTTC
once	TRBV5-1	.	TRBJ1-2	CASSLDHQSLHGYTF	TGCGCCAGCAGCTTGGATCATCAGAGTTTGCATGGCTACACCTTC
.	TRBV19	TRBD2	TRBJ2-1	CASSRTSGYYNEQFF	TGTGCCAGTAGCAGAACTAGCGGGTACTACAATGAGCAGTTCTTC
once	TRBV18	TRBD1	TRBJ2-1	CASSPVQQGLLSYNEQFF	TGTGCCAGCTCACCGGTTCAACAGGGGCTCCTCTCCTACAATGAGCAGTTCTTC
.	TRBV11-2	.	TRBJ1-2	CASSLGQQNGYTF	TGTGCCAGCAGCTTAGGGCAACAGAATGGCTACACCTTC
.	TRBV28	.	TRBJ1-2	CASSSLSGTKGYTF	TGTGCCAGCAGTTCTCTCTCCGGGACTAAGGGCTACACCTTC
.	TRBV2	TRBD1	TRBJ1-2	CASSGTGFNGYTF	TGTGCCAGCAGTGGGACAGGCTTCAATGGCTACACCTTC
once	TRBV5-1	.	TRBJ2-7	CASSFVSNSYEQYF	TGCGCCAGCAGCTTCGTATCCAACTCCTACGAGCAGTACTTC
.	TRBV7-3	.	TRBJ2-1	CASSLARGLDNEQFF	TGTGCCAGCAGCTTAGCCAGGGGACTTGACAATGAGCAGTTCTTC
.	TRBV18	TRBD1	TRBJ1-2	CASSRTGEGYGYTF	TGTGCCAGCTCACGGACAGGGGAGGGCTATGGCTACACCTTC
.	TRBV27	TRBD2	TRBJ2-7	CASSASGLAYVYEQYF	TGTGCCAGCAGTGCCTCGGGACTAGCTTATGTCTACGAGCAGTACTTC
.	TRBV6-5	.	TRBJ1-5	CASRQNTNQPQHF	TGTGCCAGCAGACAAAACACCAATCAGCCCCAGCATTTT
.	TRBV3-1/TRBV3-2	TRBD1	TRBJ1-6	CASSHGTGTSPLHF	TGTGCCAGCAGCCATGGGACAGGGACGTCACCCCTCCACTTT
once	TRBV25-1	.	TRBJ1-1	CASSRTVNTEAFF	TGTGCCAGCAGTCGGACGGTGAACACTGAAGCTTTCTTT
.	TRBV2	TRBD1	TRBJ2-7	CASSERDRGSYEQYF	TGTGCCAGCAGTGAAAGAGACAGGGGGAGCTACGAGCAGTACTTC
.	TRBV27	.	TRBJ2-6	CASSLSSSGANVLTF	TGTGCCAGCAGTTTGTCCAGCTCTGGGGCCAACGTCCTGACTTTC
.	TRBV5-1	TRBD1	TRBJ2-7	CASSWDSTYEQYF	TGCGCCAGCAGTTGGGACAGTACCTACGAGCAGTACTTC
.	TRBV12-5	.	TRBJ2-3	CASGQGGVNTQYF	TGTGCTAGTGGTCAGGGGGGGGTCAATACGCAGTATTTT
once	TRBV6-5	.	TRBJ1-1	CASSPLGMGNTEAFF	TGTGCCAGCAGTCCCCTTGGAATGGGCAACACTGAAGCTTTCTTT
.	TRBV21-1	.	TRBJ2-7	CASSTSRTSINYEQYF	TGTGCCAGCAGCACTTCCCGGACTAGCATAAACTACGAGCAGTACTTC
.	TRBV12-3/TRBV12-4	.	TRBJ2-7	CASSSRGAQYF	TGTGCCAGCAGCTCACGAGGGGCGCAGTACTTC
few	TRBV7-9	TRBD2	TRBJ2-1	CASSKTSGSYNEQFF	TGTGCCAGCAGCAAGACTAGCGGGAGCTACAATGAGCAGTTCTTC
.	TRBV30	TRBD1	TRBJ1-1	CAWDRVGTEAFF	TGTGCCTGGGACAGGGTTGGCACTGAAGCTTTCTTT
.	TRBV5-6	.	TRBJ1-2	CASSTRGGASGYTF	TGTGCCAGCAGCACCAGAGGGGGGGCAAGTGGCTACACCTTC
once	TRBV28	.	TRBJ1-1	CASSPPPSDGMSAFF	TGTGCCAGCAGCCCCCCCCCTTCGGACGGCATGTCTGCTTTCTTT
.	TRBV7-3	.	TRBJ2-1	CASSPPRSYNEQFF	TGTGCCAGCAGCCCCCCCCGCTCCTACAATGAGCAGTTCTTC
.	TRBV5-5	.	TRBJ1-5	CASSLGDGYQPQHF	TGTGCCAGCAGCTTGGGGGACGGTTATCAGCCCCAGCATTTT
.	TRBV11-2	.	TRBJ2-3	CASSAQQGLTDTQYF	TGTGCCAGCAGCGCGCAACAGGGTTTAACAGATACGCAGTATTTT
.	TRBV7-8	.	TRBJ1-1	CASSFFYENTEAFF	TGTGCCAGCAGCTTTTTTTACGAGAACACTGAAGCTTTCTTT
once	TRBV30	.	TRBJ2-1	CAWSPFATRVRDEQFF	TGTGCCTGGAGTCCATTCGCGACTAGGGTGCGCGATGAGCAGTTCTTC
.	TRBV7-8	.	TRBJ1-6	CASSLAPGVSSPLHF	TGTGCCAGCAGCTTAGCACCCGGGGTTAGTTCACCCCTCCACTTT
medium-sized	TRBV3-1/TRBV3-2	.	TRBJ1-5	CASSQAFPGPYQPQHF	TGTGCCAGCAGCCAAGCTTTTCCAGGACCCTATCAGCCCCAGCATTTT
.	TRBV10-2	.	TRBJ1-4	CASRGQATNEKLFF	TGCGCCAGCAGGGGACAAGCAACTAATGAAAAACTGTTTTTT
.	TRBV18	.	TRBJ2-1	CASSPIGYPLDEQFF	TGTGCCAGCTCACCAATCGGGTACCCTCTCGATGAGCAGTTCTTC
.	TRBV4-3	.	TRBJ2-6	CASSQGQHSGANVLTF	TGCGCCAGCAGCCAAGGGCAACACTCTGGGGCCAACGTCCTGACTTTC
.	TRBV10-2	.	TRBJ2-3	CASSDGRRSTDTQYF	TGCGCCAGCAGTGATGGGCGGAGAAGCACAGATACGCAGTATTTT
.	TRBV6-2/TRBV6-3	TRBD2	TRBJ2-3	CATSPASGTSDTQYF	TGTGCCACCAGCCCCGCTAGCGGGACTTCAGATACGCAGTATTTT
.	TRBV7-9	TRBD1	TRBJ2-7	CASSSGTGYPEQYF	TGTGCCAGCAGCTCCGGGACAGGGTATCCCGAGCAGTACTTC
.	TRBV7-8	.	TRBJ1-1	CASSSQSGGRFMNTEAFF	TGTGCCAGCAGCTCACAGTCCGGGGGCCGATTCATGAACACTGAAGCTTTCTTT
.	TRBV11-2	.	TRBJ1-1	CASSPLRRRQEEGFFF	TGTGCCAGCAGCCCCTTACGGCGAAGGCAGGAGGAGGGCTTTTTCTTT
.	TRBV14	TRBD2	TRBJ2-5	CASSSRTSGRETQYF	TGTGCCAGCAGCTCCAGGACTAGCGGGCGGGAGACCCAGTACTTC
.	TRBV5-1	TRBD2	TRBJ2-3	CASKASGNTDTQYF	TGCGCCAGCAAAGCTAGCGGGAACACAGATACGCAGTATTTT
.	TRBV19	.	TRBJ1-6	CASSSMGNSPLHF	TGTGCCAGTAGTTCGATGGGGAATTCACCCCTCCACTTT
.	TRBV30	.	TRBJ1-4	CAWRFSPGYNEKLFF	TGTGCCTGGAGGTTTTCCCCCGGTTATAATGAAAAACTGTTTTTT
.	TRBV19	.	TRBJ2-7	CASSGGLSSYEQYF	TGTGCCAGTAGTGGAGGGCTGAGCTCCTACGAGCAGTACTTC
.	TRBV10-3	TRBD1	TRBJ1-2	CAINTGQGAGYTF	TGTGCCATCAACACAGGACAGGGGGCTGGCTACACCTTC
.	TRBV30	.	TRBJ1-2	CAWSRGEEYGYTF	TGTGCCTGGAGTAGGGGAGAGGAGTATGGCTACACCTTC